Listed below are T cell receptor beta chains from one sample, sequenced in a study of OX40 agonist ivuxolimab in advanced cancers. Produced via immunoSEQ multiplex PCR; TCRdb's table is partial and in-frame only. Here the sample spans 73,000 or so clones, approximately 78% being singletons. The specimen comprised CD4+ or CD8+ T cells sorted from blood, sampled in a trial of the OX40 agonist ivuxolimab. These receptors all come from an adult with an advanced solid tumor such as melanoma, head and neck, liver or kidney cancer. The CDR3 runs from the conserved cysteine through the conserved F or W. Fields, in order: V gene, clone size, D gene, J gene, CDR3 DNA, CDR3 protein. A D gene is named only where the DNA matches it firmly. Only part of the rows carry a size: once, few, many, or a class if the clone is expanded.

>TRBV4-2|NA|NA|TRBJ1-3
TGTGCCAGCAGCCAACTCTGGATCTCTGGAAACACCATATATTTT
CASSQLWISGNTIYF
>TRBV5-5|NA|TRBD2|TRBJ2-7
TGTGCCAGCAGCTTAGCGGGGGTGGGCTACGAGCAGTACTTC
CASSLAGVGYEQYF
>TRBV5-6|NA|NA|TRBJ1-2
TGTGCCAGCAGCGACCGAGGGAGCTATGGCTACACCTTC
CASSDRGSYGYTF
>TRBV2|NA|NA|TRBJ2-1
TGTGCCAGCAATTACTACAATGAGCAGTTCTTC
CASNYYNEQFF
>TRBV5-1|NA|TRBD1|TRBJ2-2
TGCGCCAGCAGCTTGGAGATTAGGGACAGGGGGCGTTCCGCGAACACCGGGGAGCTGTTTTTT
CASSLEIRDRGRSANTGELFF
>TRBV7-9|few|NA|TRBJ1-1
TGTGCCAGCAGTAGTTACAAAGGAACCGCTACTGTTTACACTGAAGCTTTCTTT
CASSSYKGTATVYTEAFF
>TRBV10-3|NA|NA|TRBJ1-1
TGTGCCATCAGTCGACAGCAGGGGACTGAAGCTTTCTTT
CAISRQQGTEAFF
>TRBV5-1|NA|TRBD2|TRBJ2-3
TGCGCCAGCACCTATCTAGCGGGGGCGATGGATACGCAGTATTTT
CASTYLAGAMDTQYF
>TRBV6-6|once|TRBD1|TRBJ1-4
TGTGCCAGCAGGCAGGGGGGTAATAATGAAAAACTGTTTTTT
CASRQGGNNEKLFF
>TRBV7-3|once|NA|TRBJ1-4
TGTGCCAGCGCCAACCTAGGGATTGCTAATGAAAAACTGTTTTTT
CASANLGIANEKLFF
>TRBV28|NA|NA|TRBJ1-5
TGTGCCAGCAGTTTTCCTTTAGCGGGCCAGCCCCAGCATTTT
CASSFPLAGQPQHF
>TRBV28|NA|NA|TRBJ1-1
TGTGCCAGTCCCCCGGGGGGCCGGGGCACTGAAGCTTTCTTT
CASPPGGRGTEAFF
>TRBV11-2|NA|NA|TRBJ1-1
TGTGCCAGCAGCTTCTGGGCTGGGACTGAAGCTTTCTTT
CASSFWAGTEAFF
>TRBV7-8|few|NA|TRBJ2-1
TGTGCCAGCAGCTTAGTCGGGGGCGGCAATGAGCAGTTCTTC
CASSLVGGGNEQFF
>TRBV21-1|NA|NA|TRBJ1-2
TGTGCCAGCACCATACCGGACGATGGCTACACCTTC
CASTIPDDGYTF
>TRBV18|NA|NA|TRBJ1-5
TGTGCCAGCTCAAGGGCGGGGGATCAGCCCCAGCATTTT
CASSRAGDQPQHF
>TRBV7-3|NA|NA|TRBJ2-2
TGTGCCAGCAGCTTAGGGCCAGGGGATACCGGGGAGCTGTTTTTT
CASSLGPGDTGELFF
>TRBV14|NA|NA|TRBJ2-3
TGTGCCAGCAACCGAGTGGCTAGGGATACGCAGTATTTT
CASNRVARDTQYF
>TRBV7-2|NA|TRBD2|TRBJ2-1
TGTGCCAGCAGCTTTTATGGGGGGGGCTACAATGAGCAGTTCTTC
CASSFYGGGYNEQFF
>TRBV18|NA|TRBD1|TRBJ2-3
TGTGCCAGCTCACCTGGGACAGGGGCCCCAGATACGCAGTATTTT
CASSPGTGAPDTQYF
>TRBV15|NA|TRBD2|TRBJ2-1
TGTGCCACCAGGCTAACGGGGGGGGCCAAAGGTGGCAATGAGCAGTTCTTC
CATRLTGGAKGGNEQFF
>TRBV27|once|NA|TRBJ1-2
TGTGCCAGCAGTCAAGCGGAAGAATTCCCAGGTGGCTACACCTTC
CASSQAEEFPGGYTF
>TRBV4-1|NA|TRBD2|TRBJ2-7
TGCGCCAGCAGCCAAGATAGTCGCCCCGGGACTAGCGTAACCTACGAGCAGTACTTC
CASSQDSRPGTSVTYEQYF
>TRBV11-1|NA|NA|TRBJ2-1
TGTGCCAGCAGCCCTCTTCGGGAGACAACCTACAATGAGCAGTTCTTC
CASSPLRETTYNEQFF
>TRBV5-1|NA|TRBD2|TRBJ2-3
TGCGCCAGCAGCTTGGCTGTAGCGGGGGGCCCGTTCACAGATACGCAGTATTTT
CASSLAVAGGPFTDTQYF
>TRBV29-1|NA|NA|TRBJ1-5
TGCAGCGTTGGGGGTCCGGGTCAGCCCCAGCATTTT
CSVGGPGQPQHF
>TRBV4-1|NA|TRBD2|TRBJ2-1
TGCGCCAGCAGCCCGGTGTTCGGGGGACTAGCGGGGCGGGTAGGGGAGCAGTTCTTC
CASSPVFGGLAGRVGEQFF
>TRBV29-1|NA|TRBD1|TRBJ2-1
TGCAGCGTTGAAACGGGACAGGATTACAATGAGCAGTTCTTC
CSVETGQDYNEQFF
>TRBV6-5|NA|NA|TRBJ1-2
TGTGCCAGCAGTTCGAATCAGGGCCACTATGGCTACACCTTC
CASSSNQGHYGYTF
>TRBV5-4|once|NA|TRBJ2-7
TGTGCCAGCAGCTTGTCACTAGAATTTTACCACGAGCAGTACTTC
CASSLSLEFYHEQYF
>TRBV5-1|NA|NA|TRBJ1-4
TGCGCCAGCAGCTTGGGGGCTACCACCCCAAATGAAAAACTGTTTTTT
CASSLGATTPNEKLFF
>TRBV19|NA|TRBD2|TRBJ2-5
TGTGCCAGTAGTATAAGGGGGACTAGCGGTTTTCAAGAGACCCAGTACTTC
CASSIRGTSGFQETQYF
>TRBV19|NA|NA|TRBJ1-5
TGTGCCAGTAGTAAGGCAGATTATAGCAATCAGCCCCAGCATTTT
CASSKADYSNQPQHF
>TRBV18|NA|NA|TRBJ2-5
TGTGCCAGCTCACCAGGTCGGGGAGAAACCCAGTACTTC
CASSPGRGETQYF
>TRBV7-7|NA|TRBD1|TRBJ1-3
TGTGCCAGCAGCATGGACAGGGGTCCTGGAAACACCATATATTTT
CASSMDRGPGNTIYF
>TRBV2|NA|NA|TRBJ1-2
TGTGCCAGCAGTGAAAGGGGCTTGAGAGGCTACACCTTC
CASSERGLRGYTF
>TRBV6-5|NA|NA|TRBJ1-2
TGTGCCAGCAGCAAGCAAAGACGGGGTGGCTACACCTTC
CASSKQRRGGYTF
>TRBV2|NA|NA|TRBJ1-4
TGTGCCAGCAGTGGGGCCCTTAATGAAAAACTGTTTTTT
CASSGALNEKLFF
>TRBV6-6|once|NA|TRBJ1-4
TGTGCCAGCAGGAAGGCGAATGAAAAACTGTTTTTT
CASRKANEKLFF
>TRBV9|NA|NA|TRBJ1-4
TGTGCCAGCAGCGCCCGGGACGGATATAATGAAAAACTGTTTTTT
CASSARDGYNEKLFF
>TRBV14|few|NA|TRBJ2-1
TGTGCCAGCAGTCCCAGCCACAATGAGCAGTTCTTC
CASSPSHNEQFF
>TRBV28|NA|NA|TRBJ2-3
TGTGCCAGCAGTTCTCCTTTGATAGCAGGGGTCTCAGATACGCAGTATTTT
CASSSPLIAGVSDTQYF
>TRBV2|NA|TRBD1|TRBJ1-6
TGTGCCACAAGACAGGGTAGCTCCTATAATTCACCCCTCCACTTT
CATRQGSSYNSPLHF
>TRBV7-2|NA|NA|TRBJ2-7
TGTGCCAGCAGCTTTACGTGGGGGAGTGGAAACGAGCAGTACTTC
CASSFTWGSGNEQYF
>TRBV6-1|NA|NA|TRBJ2-6
TGTGCCAGCATGACAACTGGGGCCAACGTCCTGACTTTC
CASMTTGANVLTF
>TRBV6-6|NA|NA|TRBJ1-2
TGTGCCAGCAGCAACGGACGGCGGGGAGGCTATGGCTACACCTTC
CASSNGRRGGYGYTF
>TRBV6-1|NA|TRBD2|TRBJ2-1
TGTGCCAGCAGTGGGACTAGCGGGGGGGGCGAGCAGTTCTTC
CASSGTSGGGEQFF
>TRBV27|few|NA|TRBJ1-1
TGTGCCAGCAGTTCTCCTTTGCGGGCGACTGAAGCTTTCTTT
CASSSPLRATEAFF
>TRBV18|NA|NA|TRBJ1-1
TGTGCCAGCTCACCATCCGGGGTGGACACTGAAGCTTTCTTT
CASSPSGVDTEAFF
>TRBV28|NA|NA|TRBJ2-3
TGTGCCAGCTACGAGGGGGGGGAGGGAGAGAATACGCAGTATTTT
CASYEGGEGENTQYF
>TRBV5-1|NA|NA|TRBJ1-2
TGCGCCAGCAGCTTGGAACTTGGGGAAGGCTACACCTTC
CASSLELGEGYTF
>TRBV2|NA|TRBD1|TRBJ1-1
TGTGCCAGCAGTGGGGTACAGGGGTCGTCCACTGAAGCTTTCTTT
CASSGVQGSSTEAFF